This entry describes one TCR beta chain. Using immunoSEQ multiplex PCR, the repertoire was profiled, and TCRdb retains in-frame clones only, with some absent. The repertoire holds under 65,000 clones, approximately 90% seen once, with around 1% in the top ten. The V end lost 0 bases, the J end lost 4 bases, and 10 bases lay between the germline ends. Looked up from germline, CDR1 is SGHVS and CDR2 is FNYEAQ. The CDR3 contains 15 residues. This specimen belongs to a study of control samples from healthy donors and cancer patients. This chain uses TRBV7-6 with TRBJ1-5, with D perhaps TRBD1 (6 bases). The specimen sequenced was PBMCs. This receptor was obtained from a young man with colorectal cancer. CDR3 sequence reads: CASSLADSPNQPQHF. The DNA of the CDR3 is TGTGCCAGCAGCTTAGCGGACAGCCCGAATCAGCCCCAGCATTTT.